Reported below is one TCR beta chain. Its antigen is as yet unknown. The data were taken from a study of radiation and T cells in renal cell carcinoma. Regarding the study as a whole: Baseline intratumoral clonotype presence is unknown without pretreatment biopsies. From baseline, blood top tumor clonotypes peaked at 2 weeks post-radiation.

Some clones are missing from TCRdb's copy, which holds only in-frame ones; the method was immunoSEQ multiplex PCR. The sample yields some 75,000 clones, over 80% seen once. Sample time point: blood 2 weeks post-SBRT. Treatment specified: 15 Gy SBRT to primary tumor, nephrectomy 4 weeks later. Serial blood draws occurred at baseline and 2 and 4 weeks post-SBRT. The sequencing here drew on blood, taken from a patient whose treatment included radiotherapy and nephrectomy. This sequence was found in a man in his fifties or sixties with renal cell carcinoma.

The CDR3, as DNA: TGTGCCAGCAGCCTCGGGGGTACCTACGAGCAGTACTTC. It yields the protein CASSLGGTYEQYF. The V and J genes are TRBV11-2 and TRBJ2-7, with TRBD2 as a possible D gene (6 bases). Germline V gene data show CDR1 as SGHAT and CDR2 as FQNNGV. This CDR3 region has 13 residues. Trimming left V 5 bases short and J 2 bases short, with 10 bases between. The entire variable domain, with the rest obtained from reference TRBV11-2 and TRBJ2-7, is as follows: EAGVAQSPRYKIIEKRQSVAFWCNPISGHATLYWYQQILGQGPKLLIQFQNNGVVDDSQLPKDRFSAERLKGVDSTLKIQPAKLEDSAVYLCASSLGGTYEQYFGPGTRLTVT.